The 27 T cell receptor beta chains presented below share a single source sample, sequenced in a study of blood T cell repertoires in COVID-19. Clones were sequenced by immunoSEQ multiplex PCR, and TCRdb holds only the in-frame ones, with some missing. The sample carries 230,000 or so clones, about nine tenths recorded once. The sample consisted of PBMCs or T cells enriched from blood (not recorded which). The origin of the receptors is a middle-aged woman with acute COVID-19.

This chain joins TRBV18 and TRBJ2-2, with TRBD1 matching 7 bases. The V and J ends lost 5 bases and 7 bases, in that order; junction bases with no gene match: 1. The CDR3 consists of 12 residues. Per the germline V gene, CDR1 is KGHSH and CDR2 is LQKENI. As DNA, the CDR3 is TGTGCCAGCTCAGGGGACAGCGGGGAGCTGTTTTTT. This translates into CASSGDSGELFF.

The CDR3 sequence is CASSLGTSSQPQHF. Written as DNA, the CDR3 is TGTGCCAGTAGCCTGGGGACTTCCAGTCAGCCCCAGCATTTT. The chain is built from TRBV19 and TRBJ1-5, with a weak D call TRBD1 (5 bases). The length of the CDR3 is 14 residues. Trimming left V 6 bases short and J 6 bases short, with 15 bases between. Germline CDR1 reads LNHDA; CDR2 reads SQIVND (reference sequence).

The chain carries TRBV7-9 and TRBJ1-3; D call uncertain. Germline V gene sequence: CDR1 SEHNR, CDR2 FQNEAQ (reference sequence). CDR3 length: 14 amino acids. V was pared by 5 bases and J by 0 bases, with 8 bases between. The CDR3 region has the DNA TGTGCCAGCAGCCTCCTAAACTCTGGAAACACCATATATTTT. Protein product: CASSLLNSGNTIYF.

The chain has TRBV9 and TRBJ2-5; TRBD1 matches 12 bases. The V gene end was trimmed by 3 bases and the J gene end by 5 bases; junction bases not matched to a gene: 5. The CDR3 has 15 residues. Germline values: CDR1 SGDLS, CDR2 YYNGEE. In DNA, the CDR3 is TGTGCCAGCAGCGAGGGACAGGGGGCTGGGGAGACCCAGTACTTC. Translation: CASSEGQGAGETQYF. The full variable domain, in which reference TRBV9 and TRBJ2-5 provide the parts outside the CDR3, is DSGVTQTPKHLITATGQRVTLRCSPRSGDLSVYWYQQSLDQGLQFLIQYYNGEERAKGNILERFSAQQFPDLHSELNLSSLELGDSALYFCASSEGQGAGETQYFGPGTRLLVL.

The chain has TRBV7-3 and TRBJ1-6, with D tentatively TRBD1 (5 bases). The CDR3 extends over 20 amino acids. Germline CDR1 is SGHTA and CDR2 is FQGTGA. V lost 0 bases and J lost 10, with 28 bases in between. This CDR3 is CASSLTSYRPPGRGGSPLHF. For the CDR3, the DNA is TGTGCCAGCAGCTTAACGTCTTATAGGCCGCCGGGGAGGGGAGGCTCACCCCTCCACTTT.

The chain couples TRBV11-2 to TRBJ1-3; 7 bases match TRBD1. Trimming cost V 5 bases and J 0 bases; bases outside gene matches: 4. There are 15 residues in the CDR3. Per germline, CDR1 SGHAT and CDR2 FQNNGV. This chain's CDR3 is CASSPDRRSGNTIYF. DNA for the CDR3: TGTGCCAGCAGCCCGGACAGGCGCTCTGGAAACACCATATATTTT.

The gene calls are TRBV6-5 and TRBJ2-2; a weak D match, TRBD1 (5 bases). CDR3 length equals 14 residues. Germline values: CDR1 MNHEY, CDR2 SVGAGI. Trimming took 7 bases from V and 5 from J, leaving 14 bases between them. In DNA, the CDR3 is TGTGCCAGCATACCAAGGGGATGGACCGGGGAGCTGTTTTTT. Translating it yields CASIPRGWTGELFF.

The J gene is TRBJ2-1, the V gene TRBV9; 11 nucleotides agree with TRBD2. This CDR3 contains 15 residues. The J segment lost 5 bases and the V segment lost 0 bases, leaving 1 base of the junction unmatched. The V gene's germline CDR1 is SGDLS and CDR2 YYNGEE. CDR3 coding DNA: TGTGCCAGCAGCGTAGGACTAGCGGGGAACAATGAGCAGTTCTTC. This codes for CASSVGLAGNNEQFF.

J is TRBJ1-1 and V is TRBV10-3; possible D gene TRBD1, 6 bases. Trimming shortened V by 2 bases and J by 9 bases, and 10 bases separated the two germline ends. Germline-derived CDR1 and CDR2 are ENHRY and SYGVKD. The CDR3 runs 12 residues. The CDR3 region is CAISEPDSKAFF. In nucleotides, the CDR3 is TGTGCCATCAGTGAGCCGGACAGTAAAGCTTTCTTT.

The gene calls are TRBV27 and TRBJ2-3; 9 bases agree with TRBD2. V shed 6 bases, J shed 2 bases, and the junction held 12 bases outside the gene matches. Germline values: CDR1 MNHEY, CDR2 SMNVEV (reference sequence). This CDR3 contains 17 residues. The CDR3 sequence: CASSPTSSGVSTDTQYF. As DNA, the CDR3 is TGTGCCAGCAGCCCGACCTCTAGCGGGGTGTCCACAGATACGCAGTATTTT.

This sequence joins TRBV4-1 and TRBJ2-7, with 12 nucleotides matching TRBD2. The ends lost 3 bases at V and 2 bases at J; junction bases unmatched: 2. Looked up from germline, CDR1 is MGHRA and CDR2 is YSYEKL. The CDR3 is made up of 15 amino acids. The CDR3 DNA sequence: TGCGCCAGCAGCCACGCTAGCGGGGGGGCCTACGAGCAGTACGTC. It translates to CASSHASGGAYEQYV.

This chain connects TRBV9 to TRBJ1-1, with 7 bases aligning to TRBD1. The CDR3 sequence is 13 residues long. Germline loops: CDR1 SGDLS, CDR2 YYNGEE. V lost 4 bases, J lost 3 bases, and 3 bases stayed unmatched. This CDR3 is CASSPTGDTEAFF. In DNA form, the CDR3 reads TGTGCCAGCAGCCCAACAGGGGACACTGAAGCTTTCTTT.

The DNA of the CDR3 is TGCGCCAGCAGCCAAGTCGTTACCGGGACAGGGGTCACCGGGGAGCTGTTTTTT. It codes for CASSQVVTGTGVTGELFF. The rearrangement joins TRBV4-1 to TRBJ2-2; 10 bases fit TRBD1. Germline V gene sequence: CDR1 MGHRA, CDR2 YSYEKL. CDR3 length: 18 amino acids. The trim removed 1 base at V and 4 bases at J, leaving 9 bases unmatched.

J is TRBJ2-7 and V is TRBV6-1; D might be TRBD1 (5 bases). The V gene lost 2 bases and the J gene lost 2 bases, with 7 bases spanning the gap. This CDR3 contains 13 residues. Germline CDR1 reads MNHNS; CDR2 reads SASEGT. CDR3 nucleotide sequence: TGTGCCAGCAGTGAAAGGGGAACCTACGAGCAGTACTTC. It translates to CASSERGTYEQYF.

This rearrangement joins TRBV19 to TRBJ1-1; D is perhaps TRBD1 (6 bases). V was clipped by 4 bases and J by 4 bases, with 16 bases between them. The CDR3 has 15 amino acids. The germline gives CDR1 LNHDA, CDR2 SQIVND (reference sequence). The CDR3 DNA reads as TGTGCCAGTAGTACCCAGACAGGCGTGGGCACTGAAGCTTTCTTT. Amino acid sequence: CASSTQTGVGTEAFF.

The chain combines TRBV7-9 with TRBJ1-4; D may be TRBD1 (5 bases). The germline CDR1 and CDR2 sequences are SEHNR and FQNEAQ (reference sequence). The CDR3 contains 14 residues. V dropped 3 bases and J dropped 5 bases, with 10 bases sitting between them. The CDR3 bases are TGTGCCAGCAGCTTGAAATCAGGGAATGAAAAACTGTTTTTT. It is translated as CASSLKSGNEKLFF.

This clone was observed a single time. The rearrangement uses TRBV2 and TRBJ2-5; D uncertain. From germline, CDR1 is SNHLY and CDR2 FYNNEI. The CDR3 length is 13 residues. V shed 5 bases and J shed 4 bases, with 11 bases lying between them. CDR3 bases: TGTGCCAGCAGTCCCCCCGCAGGAGAGACCCAGTACTTC. Its protein is CASSPPAGETQYF. Using reference TRBV2 and TRBJ2-5 for the parts outside the CDR3, the full variable domain is EPEVTQTPSHQVTQMGQEVILRCVPISNHLYFYWYRQILGQKVEFLVSFYNNEISEKSEIFDDQFSVERPDGSNFTLKIRSTKLEDSAMYFCASSPPAGETQYFGPGTRLLVL.

A note on this clone: One junction end disagrees with the germline gene, perhaps due to a read error. CDR3 region: CAIRRAGNAEAFF. The CDR3 nucleotides read TGTGCCATCCGACGGGCGGGGAACGCTGAAGCTTTCTTT. This chain connects TRBV10-3 to TRBJ1-1, with D unresolved. The CDR3 is 13 amino acids. The germline V gene encodes CDR1 ENHRY and CDR2 SYGVKD.

This clone was detected once. The CDR3 coding sequence is TGTGCCAGCAGCTACCCACCCCACCTGGGCGCTTTCTTT. Amino acid sequence: CASSYPPHLGAFF. The chain joins TRBV5-5 to TRBJ1-1; D not resolved. Germline V lookup: CDR1 SGHKS, CDR2 YYEKEE (reference sequence). V lost 3 bases and J lost 11, with 17 bases in between. This CDR3 is 13 amino acids long.

This chain joins TRBV19 and TRBJ1-1; D unclear. The V gene's germline CDR1 is LNHDA and CDR2 SQIVND (reference sequence). The CDR3 totals 13 residues. V dropped 5 bases and J dropped 3 bases, with 10 bases sitting between them. The CDR3 spells CASSANWYTEAFF. The CDR3 nucleotides read TGTGCCAGTAGTGCGAACTGGTACACTGAAGCTTTCTTT.

The rearrangement uses TRBV19 and TRBJ2-2; tentatively, D is TRBD2 (5 bases). The CDR3 is 15 residues long. V lost 3 bases to trimming and J lost 2 bases, with 10 bases between them. Germline lookup yields CDR1 LNHDA and CDR2 SQIVND (reference sequence). The CDR3 DNA is TGTGCCAGTAGTATCCAGCGGACCAACACCGGGGAGCTGTTTTTT. This sequence encodes CASSIQRTNTGELFF.

This clone was recorded once. The chain recombines TRBV12-3 or TRBV12-4 with TRBJ1-1; TRBD1 might be the D (5 bases). Trimming stripped 2 bases from V and 8 bases from J, with 9 bases between. This CDR3 comprises 12 residues. The CDR3 DNA reads as TGTGCCAGCAGTTTAACGGGGGAGGAAGCTTTCTTT. This encodes CASSLTGEEAFF.

V and J are TRBV20-1 and TRBJ2-3; 16 positions agree with TRBD2. Germline trimming cut 3 bases from V and 5 bases from J; bases unmatched to any gene: 17. From germline, CDR1 is DFQATT and CDR2 SNEGSKA (reference sequence). The CDR3 consists of 20 residues. The CDR3 nucleotides are TGCAGTGCTAGTCTTGCGGGACTAGCGGGGGGGCAGCGGCGGGTAGATACGCAGTATTTT. Translated: CSASLAGLAGGQRRVDTQYF.

This clone was detected only once. The J gene is TRBJ1-2, the V gene TRBV21-1; the listed D gene, TRBD1, was not tested against the DNA. TRBV21-1 is annotated as a pseudogene. This CDR3 is built from 16 residues. CDR3 in amino acids: CASSNWGNLPMEGYTF. The CDR3 bases are TGTGCCAGCAGCAATTGGGGCAACCTCCCCATGGAGGGCTACACCTTC.

The chain has TRBV5-1 and TRBJ1-3, with D possibly matching TRBD1 (6 bases). Trimming stripped 2 bases from V and 5 bases from J, with 14 bases between. The CDR3 runs to 15 residues. CDR1 and CDR2 from the germline V gene are SGHRS and YFSETQ. The CDR3 sequence is CASSFTGIDRNTIYF. CDR3 DNA: TGCGCCAGCAGCTTTACAGGGATCGATCGAAACACCATATATTTT. Combining the CDR3 with reference TRBV5-1 and TRBJ1-3 gives the whole variable domain KAGVTQTPRYLIKTRGQQVTLSCSPISGHRSVSWYQQTPGQGLQFLFEYFSETQRNKGNFPGRFSGRQFSNSRSEMNVSTLELGDSALYLCASSFTGIDRNTIYFGEGSWLTVV.

The chain employs TRBV30 and TRBJ2-2; 8 nucleotides match TRBD1. CDR3 length equals 16 residues. Germline V gene sequence: CDR1 GTSNPN, CDR2 SVGIG (reference sequence). V shed 3 bases, J shed 4 bases, and the junction held 10 bases outside the gene matches. CDR3 in DNA: TGTGCCTGGAGGCTCAGGGGGCGTCTGGGCACCGGGGAGCTGTTTTTT. Amino acid sequence: CAWRLRGRLGTGELFF.

The chain employs TRBV7-2 and TRBJ1-4, with D perhaps TRBD1 (5 bases). The CDR3 is made up of 12 amino acids. V gave up 3 bases and J gave up 8 bases, with 7 bases separating them. The germline V gene has CDR1 SGHTA and CDR2 FQGNSA. CDR3 DNA: TGTGCCAGCAGCTTCTGGGGCGAAAAACTGTTTTTT. Its protein is CASSFWGEKLFF.